This T cell receptor (beta chain) was retrieved from a study of blood T cell repertoires in COVID-19 (dated by TCRdb to about 2020). For the study in its entirety: Samples covering the acute and convalescent phases of COVID-19 were provided by collaborators in the United States, Italy and Spain. The prospective study material was composed of cDNA or gDNA derived from T cells, B-cell-depleted T cells, or PBMCs. The dataset comprised deeply sampled blood TCRbeta repertoires from subjects exposed to, actively infected with, or recovered from COVID-19. The repertoires were released in a freely available public database meant as a resource for research on the immune response to SARS-CoV-2. The samples were drawn from two sources: the first 160 participants of the ongoing ImmuneRACE study, and 1,200 or so subjects contributed by 6 global collaborators. Sample metadata almost always included a de-identified subject ID, COVID-19 status, age in years and sex. Where HLA class I and class II types were available, the types were taken from metadata supplied by the sample provider, not from assay-based typing.

Each collaborating institution followed its own protocols to collect whole blood in K2EDTA tubes. For TCRbeta analysis, collaborators shipped samples in one of three forms: frozen whole blood, isolated PBMCs, or DNA extracted from either of those sample types. Details on this clone: Its antigen remains unidentified. No base qualities exist here, and no much larger clone lies one base off it.

Deletion took 0 bases off V and 3 bases off J, with a span of 13 bases between the germline ends. Looking up the germline V gene yields CDR1 SGHRS and CDR2 YFSETQ. There are 15 amino acids in the CDR3, from cysteine to phenylalanine inclusive. Of all the DNA, just the CDR3 is kept, 45 bases in frame from base 1. What the work shows at the level of the full study, not this receptor alone: How much clinical and demographic metadata was included differed by source and by participant, and the metadata was provided uncurated.

TCRbeta CDR3 regions were amplified from genomic DNA by means of the immunoSEQ Assay, a bias-controlled multiplex PCR. For the original study's pipeline: The number of nucleated cells in each sample was estimated by amplification of reference gene primers within the assay. Sequence reads were collapsed and filtered to measure the absolute abundance of every unique TCRbeta CDR3 rearrangement. For each sample, productive Simpson clonality was calculated as the square root of Simpson's diversity index over productive rearrangements. TCRdb took over this immuneACCESS table, retaining in-frame rearrangements with V and J assigned. Such tables are incomplete; in checked studies, under half of the missing clones stem from an unresolved V gene, and the remainder is unexplained. V and J calls and clone size are given by that table; D and trimming were obtained from the DNA. The sample has tens of thousands of clones on record, roughly four fifths of them singletons. The ten biggest clones cover around a fifth of the sample.

The chain employs TRBV5-1 and TRBJ2-7; 5 matching bases give a weak D call of TRBD1. The TCR originated in a human donor in a cohort sampled during active COVID-19. The source material was peripheral blood. The encoded CDR3 is CASSLGQGRLYEQYF. The bases are TGCGCCAGCAGCTTGGGCCAGGGAAGGCTCTACGAGCAGTACTTC.